These T cell receptor beta chains were read from a single sample in a study of CD8+ T cells in alopecia areata. The protocol was immunoSEQ multiplex PCR, while the TCRdb copy is restricted to in-frame clones and leaves out a portion. The sample includes about 97,000 clones, around 45% of them seen just once. The sequenced sample was CD4+ T cells sorted from blood. All receptors derive from a human donor with alopecia areata. Each CDR3 is given with its conserved first and last residue. The order of the fields is J gene, V gene, clone size, D gene, CDR3 DNA, CDR3 protein. D genes are given only for firm matches. Clone size appears in some rows only: once, few, many, or a class for an expanded clone.

j_gene: TRBJ1-2
v_gene: TRBV2
abundance: -
d_gene: -
CDR3nt: TGTGCCAGCAGGGCTACAGCCAACTATGGCTACACCTTC
CDR3aa: CASRATANYGYTF

j_gene: TRBJ2-7
v_gene: TRBV10-3
abundance: -
d_gene: TRBD2
CDR3nt: TGTGCCATCAGTATCTCGGGACTAGCGGTGACTGGTTCCTACGAGCAGTACTTC
CDR3aa: CAISISGLAVTGSYEQYF

j_gene: TRBJ2-7
v_gene: TRBV19
abundance: -
d_gene: TRBD1
CDR3nt: TGTGCCAGTATGGGACAGGGACCCTACGAGCAGTACTTC
CDR3aa: CASMGQGPYEQYF

j_gene: TRBJ2-5
v_gene: TRBV6-5
abundance: -
d_gene: TRBD2
CDR3nt: TGTGCCAGCAATAAGGTAGCGGGAGGCGGAGAGACCCAGTACTTC
CDR3aa: CASNKVAGGGETQYF

j_gene: TRBJ2-5
v_gene: TRBV5-1
abundance: -
d_gene: TRBD1
CDR3nt: TGCGCCAGCAGGCCCGGGACAGATCAAGAGACCCAGTACTTC
CDR3aa: CASRPGTDQETQYF

j_gene: TRBJ2-7
v_gene: TRBV9
abundance: -
d_gene: TRBD1
CDR3nt: TGTGCCAGCAGCAGAGACAGGGCCTACGAGCAGTACTTC
CDR3aa: CASSRDRAYEQYF

j_gene: TRBJ1-2
v_gene: TRBV5-1
abundance: -
d_gene: -
CDR3nt: TGCGCCAGCAGCTTCGACAGAAACTATGGCTACACCTTC
CDR3aa: CASSFDRNYGYTF

j_gene: TRBJ2-3
v_gene: TRBV11-2
abundance: -
d_gene: -
CDR3nt: TGTGCCAGCAGCTTAGGCCGTCCTGCGGCGGGACGAATCACAGATACGCAGTATTTT
CDR3aa: CASSLGRPAAGRITDTQYF

j_gene: TRBJ1-1
v_gene: TRBV29-1
abundance: few
d_gene: TRBD1
CDR3nt: TGCAGCGTTGCCCGGACAGGGGGGAACACTGAAGCTTTCTTT
CDR3aa: CSVARTGGNTEAFF

j_gene: TRBJ2-7
v_gene: TRBV7-9
abundance: medium-sized
d_gene: -
CDR3nt: TGTGCCAGCAGCTCCGTGGTGGTTCAGTACTTC
CDR3aa: CASSSVVVQYF

j_gene: TRBJ2-6
v_gene: TRBV5-1
abundance: -
d_gene: TRBD2
CDR3nt: TGCGCCAGCAGTCACCGGGTAGCGGGAGTTTCTGGGGCCAACGTCCTGACTTTC
CDR3aa: CASSHRVAGVSGANVLTF

j_gene: TRBJ2-7
v_gene: TRBV7-2
abundance: -
d_gene: TRBD2
CDR3nt: TGTGCCAGCAGCCCTGGACTAGCGAGGGAGCAGTACTTC
CDR3aa: CASSPGLAREQYF

j_gene: TRBJ1-5
v_gene: TRBV25-1
abundance: -
d_gene: -
CDR3nt: TGTGCCAGCAGTGAGTGGACGAACGCCGATCAGCCCCAGCATTTT
CDR3aa: CASSEWTNADQPQHF

j_gene: TRBJ2-5
v_gene: TRBV18
abundance: few
d_gene: -
CDR3nt: TGTGCCAGCTCACCGGCTCGGGAGACCCAGTACTTC
CDR3aa: CASSPARETQYF

j_gene: TRBJ2-7
v_gene: TRBV29-1
abundance: few
d_gene: -
CDR3nt: TGCAGCGTTGGGGGGTTATACGAGCAGTACTTC
CDR3aa: CSVGGLYEQYF

j_gene: TRBJ2-6
v_gene: TRBV28
abundance: few
d_gene: -
CDR3nt: TGTGCCAGCAGGCCAGGGGATTGGTCCAACGTCCTGACTTTC
CDR3aa: CASRPGDWSNVLTF

j_gene: TRBJ2-5
v_gene: TRBV29-1
abundance: once
d_gene: TRBD1
CDR3nt: TGCAGCGTCGACCTGGACAGGGCGTATCAAGAGACCCAGTACTTC
CDR3aa: CSVDLDRAYQETQYF

j_gene: TRBJ1-2
v_gene: TRBV27
abundance: few
d_gene: -
CDR3nt: TGTGCCAGCAGTTTTCAGTCGGCTCGAAGGAATGGCTACACCTTC
CDR3aa: CASSFQSARRNGYTF

j_gene: TRBJ1-4
v_gene: TRBV5-1
abundance: -
d_gene: -
CDR3nt: TGCGCCAGCAGCTGGGGAGGGGATGAAAAACTGTTTTTT
CDR3aa: CASSWGGDEKLFF

j_gene: TRBJ2-3
v_gene: TRBV4-1
abundance: -
d_gene: -
CDR3nt: TGCGCCAGCAGCCTGTCGTATACTAGCACAGATACGCAGTATTTT
CDR3aa: CASSLSYTSTDTQYF

j_gene: TRBJ2-5
v_gene: TRBV5-1
abundance: -
d_gene: -
CDR3nt: TGCGCCAGCAGCTTGGCCCAGCCCCAAGAGACCCAGTACTTC
CDR3aa: CASSLAQPQETQYF

j_gene: TRBJ2-1
v_gene: TRBV5-1
abundance: few
d_gene: -
CDR3nt: TGCGCCAGCAGCATGGCGGTGAGCGGAGACACGGAGCAGTTCTTC
CDR3aa: CASSMAVSGDTEQFF

j_gene: TRBJ1-1
v_gene: TRBV5-1
abundance: -
d_gene: TRBD1
CDR3nt: TGCGCCAGCAGCTGGACCGGGACAGGGGACACTGAAGCTTTCTTT
CDR3aa: CASSWTGTGDTEAFF

j_gene: TRBJ1-1
v_gene: TRBV2
abundance: -
d_gene: TRBD1
CDR3nt: TGTGCCAGCAGTGACGACAGGGGGCGAGGCACTGAAGCTTTCTTT
CDR3aa: CASSDDRGRGTEAFF

j_gene: TRBJ2-3
v_gene: TRBV7-2
abundance: few
d_gene: TRBD1
CDR3nt: TGTGCCAGCAGCTACCAGACAGGGAGCACAGATACGCAGTATTTT
CDR3aa: CASSYQTGSTDTQYF